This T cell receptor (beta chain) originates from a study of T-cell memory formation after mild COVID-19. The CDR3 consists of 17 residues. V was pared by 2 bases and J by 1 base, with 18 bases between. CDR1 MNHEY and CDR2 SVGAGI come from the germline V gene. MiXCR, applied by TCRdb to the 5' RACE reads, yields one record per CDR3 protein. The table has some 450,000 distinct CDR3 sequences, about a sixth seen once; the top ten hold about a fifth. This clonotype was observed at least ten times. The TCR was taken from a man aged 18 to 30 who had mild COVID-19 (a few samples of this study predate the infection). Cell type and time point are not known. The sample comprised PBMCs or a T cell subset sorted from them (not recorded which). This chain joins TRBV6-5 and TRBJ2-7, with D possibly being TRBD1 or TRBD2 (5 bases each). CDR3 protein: CASSYRGSGADSYEQYF. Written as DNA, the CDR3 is TGTGCCAGCAGTTACCGGGGCAGTGGCGCTGATTCCTACGAGCAGTACTTC.